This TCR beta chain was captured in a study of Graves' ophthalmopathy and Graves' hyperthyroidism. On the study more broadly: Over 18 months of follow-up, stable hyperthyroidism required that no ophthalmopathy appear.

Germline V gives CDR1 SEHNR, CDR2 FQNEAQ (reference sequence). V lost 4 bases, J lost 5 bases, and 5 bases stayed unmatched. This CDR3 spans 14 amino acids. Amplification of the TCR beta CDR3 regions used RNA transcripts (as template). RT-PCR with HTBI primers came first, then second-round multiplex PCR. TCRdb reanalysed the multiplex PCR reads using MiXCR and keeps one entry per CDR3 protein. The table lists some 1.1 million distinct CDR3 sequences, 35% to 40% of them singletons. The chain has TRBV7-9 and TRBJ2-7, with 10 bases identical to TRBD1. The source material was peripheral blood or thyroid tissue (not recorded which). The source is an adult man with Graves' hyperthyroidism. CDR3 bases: TGTGCCAGCAGCTCGTCCGGGACAGGGGACGAGCAGTACTTC. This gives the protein CASSSSGTGDEQYF.